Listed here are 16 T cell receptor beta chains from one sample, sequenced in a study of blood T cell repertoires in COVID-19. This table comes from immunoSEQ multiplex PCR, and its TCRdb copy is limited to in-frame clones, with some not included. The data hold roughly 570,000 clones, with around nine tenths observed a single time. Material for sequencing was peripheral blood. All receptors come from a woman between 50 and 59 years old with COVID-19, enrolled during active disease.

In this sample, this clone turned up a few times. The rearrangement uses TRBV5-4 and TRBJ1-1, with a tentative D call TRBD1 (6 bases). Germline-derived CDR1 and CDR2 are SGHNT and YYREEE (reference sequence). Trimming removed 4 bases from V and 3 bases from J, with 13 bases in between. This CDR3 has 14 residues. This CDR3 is CASSASQGHTEAFF. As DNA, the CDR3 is TGTGCCAGCAGCGCGTCTCAGGGGCACACTGAAGCTTTCTTT.

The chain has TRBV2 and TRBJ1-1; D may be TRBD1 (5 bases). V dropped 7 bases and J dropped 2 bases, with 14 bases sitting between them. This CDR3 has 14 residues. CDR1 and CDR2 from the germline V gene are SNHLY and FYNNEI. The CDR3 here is CASISRVSNTEAFF. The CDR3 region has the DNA TGTGCCAGCATTTCCAGGGTATCAAACACTGAAGCTTTCTTT.

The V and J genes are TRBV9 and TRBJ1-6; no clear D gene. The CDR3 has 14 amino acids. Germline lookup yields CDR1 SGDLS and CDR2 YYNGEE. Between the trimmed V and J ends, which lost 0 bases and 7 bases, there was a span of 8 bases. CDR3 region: CASSVEQLNSPLHF. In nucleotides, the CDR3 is TGTGCCAGCAGCGTAGAACAGCTAAATTCACCCCTCCACTTT.

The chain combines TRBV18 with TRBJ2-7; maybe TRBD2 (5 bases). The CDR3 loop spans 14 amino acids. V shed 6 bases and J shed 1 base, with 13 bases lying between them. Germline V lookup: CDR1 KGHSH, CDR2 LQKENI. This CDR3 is CASSRARGSYEQYF. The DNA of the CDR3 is TGTGCCAGCTCTCGAGCACGGGGATCCTACGAGCAGTACTTC.

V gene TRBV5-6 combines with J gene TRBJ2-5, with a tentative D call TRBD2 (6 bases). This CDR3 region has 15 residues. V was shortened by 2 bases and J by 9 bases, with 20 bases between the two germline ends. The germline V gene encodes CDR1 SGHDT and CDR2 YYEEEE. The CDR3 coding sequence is TGTGCCAGCAGCTTAAATTGGGGGGTAGGAGGGTCCCAGTACTTC. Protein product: CASSLNWGVGGSQYF.

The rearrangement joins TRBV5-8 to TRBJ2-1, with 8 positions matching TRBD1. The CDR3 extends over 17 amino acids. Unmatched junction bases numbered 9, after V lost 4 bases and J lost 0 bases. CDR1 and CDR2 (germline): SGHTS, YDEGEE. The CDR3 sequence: CASSIPRQGFSYNEQFF. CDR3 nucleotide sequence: TGTGCCAGCAGCATACCTCGACAGGGGTTCTCCTACAATGAGCAGTTCTTC.

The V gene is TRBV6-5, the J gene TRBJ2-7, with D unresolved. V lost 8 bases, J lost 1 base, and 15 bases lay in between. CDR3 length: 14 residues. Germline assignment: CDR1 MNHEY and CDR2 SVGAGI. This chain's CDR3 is CASFSIQGSYEQYF. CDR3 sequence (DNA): TGTGCCAGCTTTAGCATCCAAGGTTCCTACGAGCAGTACTTC.

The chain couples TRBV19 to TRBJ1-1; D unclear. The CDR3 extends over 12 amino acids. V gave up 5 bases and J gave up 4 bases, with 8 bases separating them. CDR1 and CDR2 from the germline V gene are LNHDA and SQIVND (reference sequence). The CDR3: CASSPSLTEAFF. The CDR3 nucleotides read TGTGCCAGTAGTCCCTCACTCACTGAAGCTTTCTTT.

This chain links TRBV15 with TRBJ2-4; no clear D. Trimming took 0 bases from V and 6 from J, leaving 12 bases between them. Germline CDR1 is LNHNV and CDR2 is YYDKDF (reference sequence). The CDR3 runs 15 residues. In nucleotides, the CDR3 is TGTGCCACCAGCAGAGAGTCTTTAACTACAAACATTCAGTACTTC. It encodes CATSRESLTTNIQYF.

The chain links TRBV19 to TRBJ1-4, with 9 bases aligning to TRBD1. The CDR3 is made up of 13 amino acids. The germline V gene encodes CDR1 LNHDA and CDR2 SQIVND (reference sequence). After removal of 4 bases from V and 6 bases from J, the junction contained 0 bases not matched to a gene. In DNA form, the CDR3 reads TGTGCCAGTAGTAGGACAGGGGATGAAAAACTGTTTTTT. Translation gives CASSRTGDEKLFF.

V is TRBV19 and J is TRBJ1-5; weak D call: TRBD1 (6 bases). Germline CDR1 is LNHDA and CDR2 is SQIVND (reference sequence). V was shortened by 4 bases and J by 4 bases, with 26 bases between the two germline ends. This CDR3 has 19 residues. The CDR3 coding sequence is TGTGCCAGTAGTAACTTCCCCCCGATCCCCACAGGGTGGAATCAGCCCCAGCATTTT. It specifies CASSNFPPIPTGWNQPQHF. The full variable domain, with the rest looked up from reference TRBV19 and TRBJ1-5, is DGGITQSPKYLFRKEGQNVTLSCEQNLNHDAMYWYRQDPGQGLRLIYYSQIVNDFQKGDIAEGYSVSREKKESFPLTVTSAQKNPTAFYLCASSNFPPIPTGWNQPQHFGDGTRLSIL.

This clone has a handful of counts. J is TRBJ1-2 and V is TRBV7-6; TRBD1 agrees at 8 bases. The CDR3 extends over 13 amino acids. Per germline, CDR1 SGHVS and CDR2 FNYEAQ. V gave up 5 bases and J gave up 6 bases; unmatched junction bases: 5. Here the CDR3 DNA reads TGTGCCAGCAGCCTCCAGGGGGCGGATGGCTACACCTTC. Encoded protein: CASSLQGADGYTF.

The CDR3 loop is CASSGGYNEQFF. The CDR3 DNA is TGTGCCAGCAGCGGAGGTTACAATGAGCAGTTCTTC. V and J are TRBV12-3 or TRBV12-4 and TRBJ2-1, with D perhaps TRBD2 (5 bases). The CDR3 has 12 amino acids. Trimming stripped 6 bases from V and 4 bases from J, with 7 bases between.

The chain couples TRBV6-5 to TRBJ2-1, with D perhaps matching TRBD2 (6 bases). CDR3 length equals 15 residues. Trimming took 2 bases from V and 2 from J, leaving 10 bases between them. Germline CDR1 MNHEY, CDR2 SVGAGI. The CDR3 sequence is CASSYGRDPYNEQFF. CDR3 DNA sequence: TGTGCCAGCAGTTACGGGCGGGATCCCTACAATGAGCAGTTCTTC.

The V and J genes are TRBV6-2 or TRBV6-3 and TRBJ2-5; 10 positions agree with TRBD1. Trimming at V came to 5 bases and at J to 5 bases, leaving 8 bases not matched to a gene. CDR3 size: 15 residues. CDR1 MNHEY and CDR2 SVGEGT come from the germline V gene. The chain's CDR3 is CASSQRTGGGETQYF. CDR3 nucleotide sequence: TGTGCCAGCAGTCAAAGGACAGGGGGAGGGGAGACCCAGTACTTC.

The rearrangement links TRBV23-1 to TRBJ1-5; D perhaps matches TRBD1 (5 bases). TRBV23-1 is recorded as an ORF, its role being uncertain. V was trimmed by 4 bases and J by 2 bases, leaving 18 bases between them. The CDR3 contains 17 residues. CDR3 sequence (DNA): TGCGCCAGCAGTCTTAGGGGCCTAACGGGAGGCAATCAGCCCCAGCATTTT. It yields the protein CASSLRGLTGGNQPQHF.